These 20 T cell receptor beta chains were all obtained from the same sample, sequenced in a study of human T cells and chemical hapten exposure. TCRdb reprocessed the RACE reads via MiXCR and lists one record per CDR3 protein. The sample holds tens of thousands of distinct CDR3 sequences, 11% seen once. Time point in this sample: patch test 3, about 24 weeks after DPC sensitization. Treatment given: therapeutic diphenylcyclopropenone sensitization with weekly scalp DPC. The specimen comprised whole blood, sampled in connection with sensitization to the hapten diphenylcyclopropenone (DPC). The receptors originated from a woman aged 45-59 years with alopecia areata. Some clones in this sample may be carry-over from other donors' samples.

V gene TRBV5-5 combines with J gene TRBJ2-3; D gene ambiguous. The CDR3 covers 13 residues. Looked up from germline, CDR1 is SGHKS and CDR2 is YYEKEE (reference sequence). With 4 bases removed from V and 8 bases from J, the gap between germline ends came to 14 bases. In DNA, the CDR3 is TGTGCCAGCAGCGAAGCGACCCTTCCTACGCAGTATTTT. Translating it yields CASSEATLPTQYF.

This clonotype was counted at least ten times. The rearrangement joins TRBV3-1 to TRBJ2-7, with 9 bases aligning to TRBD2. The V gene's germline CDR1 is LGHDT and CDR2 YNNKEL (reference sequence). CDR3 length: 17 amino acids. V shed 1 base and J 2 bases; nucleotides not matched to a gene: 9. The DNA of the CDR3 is TGTGCCAGCAGCCAAGTTGGTAGCGGGAGAGGAGCCTACGAGCAGTACTTC. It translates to CASSQVGSGRGAYEQYF.

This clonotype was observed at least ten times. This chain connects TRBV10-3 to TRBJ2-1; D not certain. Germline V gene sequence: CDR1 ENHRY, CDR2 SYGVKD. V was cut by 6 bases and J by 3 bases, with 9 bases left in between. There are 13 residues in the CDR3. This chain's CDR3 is CAIRNDLYNEQFF. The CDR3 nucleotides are TGTGCCATCAGGAACGACCTCTACAATGAGCAGTTCTTC.

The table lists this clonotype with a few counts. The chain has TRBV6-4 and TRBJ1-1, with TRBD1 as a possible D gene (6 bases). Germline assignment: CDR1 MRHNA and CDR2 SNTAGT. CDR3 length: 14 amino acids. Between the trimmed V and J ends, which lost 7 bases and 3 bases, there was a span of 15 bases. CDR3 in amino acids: CASKGGPLDTEAFF. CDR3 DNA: TGTGCCAGCAAGGGGGGCCCTCTGGACACTGAAGCTTTCTTT.

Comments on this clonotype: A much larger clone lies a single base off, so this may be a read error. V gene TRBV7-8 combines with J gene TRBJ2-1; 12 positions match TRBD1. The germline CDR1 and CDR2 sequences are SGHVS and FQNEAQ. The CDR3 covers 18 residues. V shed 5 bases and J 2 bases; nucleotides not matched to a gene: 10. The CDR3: CASSRVTGTGGAYNEQFF. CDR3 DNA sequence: TGTGCCAGCAGCCGTGTAACCGGGACAGGGGGCGCCTACAATGAGCAGTTCTTC.

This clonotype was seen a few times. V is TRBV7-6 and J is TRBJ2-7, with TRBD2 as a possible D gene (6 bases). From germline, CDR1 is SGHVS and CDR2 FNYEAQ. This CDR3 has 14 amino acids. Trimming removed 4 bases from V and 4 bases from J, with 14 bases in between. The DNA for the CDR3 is TGTGCCAGCAGCTCGGGATCTAGCGAGTACGAGCAGTACTTC. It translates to CASSSGSSEYEQYF.

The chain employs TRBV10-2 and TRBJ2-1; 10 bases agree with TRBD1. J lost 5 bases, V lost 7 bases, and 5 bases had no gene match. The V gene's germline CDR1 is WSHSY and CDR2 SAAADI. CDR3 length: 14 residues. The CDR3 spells CASIRTGGNNEQFF. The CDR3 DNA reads TGCGCCAGCATCCGGACAGGGGGGAACAATGAGCAGTTCTTC.

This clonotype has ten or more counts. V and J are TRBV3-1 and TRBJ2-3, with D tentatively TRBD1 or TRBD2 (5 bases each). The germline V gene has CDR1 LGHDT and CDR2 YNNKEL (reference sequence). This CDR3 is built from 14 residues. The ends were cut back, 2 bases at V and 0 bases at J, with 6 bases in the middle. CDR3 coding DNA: TGTGCCAGCAGCCAACGGGACAGCACAGATACGCAGTATTTT. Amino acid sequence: CASSQRDSTDTQYF.

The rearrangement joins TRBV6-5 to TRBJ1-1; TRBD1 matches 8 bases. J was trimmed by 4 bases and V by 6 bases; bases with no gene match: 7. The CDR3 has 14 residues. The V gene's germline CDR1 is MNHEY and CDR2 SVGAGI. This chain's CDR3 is CASSPQGASTEAFF. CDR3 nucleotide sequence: TGTGCCAGCAGCCCGCAGGGGGCTAGCACTGAAGCTTTCTTT.

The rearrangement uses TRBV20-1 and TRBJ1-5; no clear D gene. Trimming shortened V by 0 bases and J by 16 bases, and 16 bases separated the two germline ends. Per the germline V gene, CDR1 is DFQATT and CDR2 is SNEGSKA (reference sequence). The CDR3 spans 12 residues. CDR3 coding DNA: TGCAGTGCTAGAGATCGAGTCAGTCCCCCCCATTTT. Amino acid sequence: CSARDRVSPPHF.

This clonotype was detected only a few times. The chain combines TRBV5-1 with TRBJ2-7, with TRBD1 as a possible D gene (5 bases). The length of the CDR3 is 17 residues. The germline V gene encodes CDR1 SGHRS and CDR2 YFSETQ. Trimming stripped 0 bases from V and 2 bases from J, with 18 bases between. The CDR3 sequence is CASSLAGLTGPTYEQYF. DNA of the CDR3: TGCGCCAGCAGCTTGGCGGGCCTTACAGGACCGACCTACGAGCAGTACTTC.

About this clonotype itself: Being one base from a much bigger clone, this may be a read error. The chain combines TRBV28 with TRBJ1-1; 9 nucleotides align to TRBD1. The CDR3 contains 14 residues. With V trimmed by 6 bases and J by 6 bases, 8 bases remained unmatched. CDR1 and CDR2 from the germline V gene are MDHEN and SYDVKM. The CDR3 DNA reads TGTGCCAGCAGGGACCCGGGACAGGGTTCTGAAGCTTTCTTT. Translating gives CASRDPGQGSEAFF.

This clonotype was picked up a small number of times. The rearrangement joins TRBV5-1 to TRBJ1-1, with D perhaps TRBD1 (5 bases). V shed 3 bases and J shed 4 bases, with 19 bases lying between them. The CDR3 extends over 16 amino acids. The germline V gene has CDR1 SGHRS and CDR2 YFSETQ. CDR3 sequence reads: CASSYLPGREVTEAFF. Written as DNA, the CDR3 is TGCGCCAGCAGCTATCTCCCGGGACGGGAGGTCACTGAAGCTTTCTTT.

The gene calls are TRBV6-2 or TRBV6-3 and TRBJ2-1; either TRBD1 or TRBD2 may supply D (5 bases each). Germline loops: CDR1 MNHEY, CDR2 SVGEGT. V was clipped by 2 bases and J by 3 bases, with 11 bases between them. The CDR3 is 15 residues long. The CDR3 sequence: CASSYGTPLYNEQFF. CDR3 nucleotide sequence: TGTGCCAGCAGTTACGGGACGCCACTCTACAATGAGCAGTTCTTC.

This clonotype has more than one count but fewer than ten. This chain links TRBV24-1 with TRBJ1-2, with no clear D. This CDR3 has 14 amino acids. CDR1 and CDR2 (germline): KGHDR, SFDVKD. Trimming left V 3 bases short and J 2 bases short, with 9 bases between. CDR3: CATSDIGENYGYTF. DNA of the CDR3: TGTGCCACCAGTGATATCGGGGAGAACTATGGCTACACCTTC.

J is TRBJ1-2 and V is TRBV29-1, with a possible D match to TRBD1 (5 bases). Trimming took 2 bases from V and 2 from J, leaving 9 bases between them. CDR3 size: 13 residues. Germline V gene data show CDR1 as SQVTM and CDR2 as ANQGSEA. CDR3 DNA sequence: TGCAGCGTTGAAAAAGGGGTCAACTATGGCTACACCTTC. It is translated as CSVEKGVNYGYTF.

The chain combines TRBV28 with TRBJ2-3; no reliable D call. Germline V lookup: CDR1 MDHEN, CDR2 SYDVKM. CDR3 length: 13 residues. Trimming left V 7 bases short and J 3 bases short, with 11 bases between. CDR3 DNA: TGTGCCAGCACCCACCTCCAGACAGATACGCAGTATTTT. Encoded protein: CASTHLQTDTQYF.

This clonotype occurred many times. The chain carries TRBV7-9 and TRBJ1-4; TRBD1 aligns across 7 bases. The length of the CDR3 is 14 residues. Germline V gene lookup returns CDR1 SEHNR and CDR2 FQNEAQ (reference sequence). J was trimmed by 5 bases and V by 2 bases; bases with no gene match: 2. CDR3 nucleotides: TGTGCCAGCAGCTTATTACAGGGGAATGAAAAACTGTTTTTT. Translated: CASSLLQGNEKLFF.

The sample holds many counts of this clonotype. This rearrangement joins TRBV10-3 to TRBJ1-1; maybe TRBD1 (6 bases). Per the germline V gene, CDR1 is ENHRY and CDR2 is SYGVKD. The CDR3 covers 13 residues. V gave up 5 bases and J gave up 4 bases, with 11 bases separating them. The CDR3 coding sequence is TGTGCCATCAGTCAGGGGCTGGCCACTGAAGCTTTCTTT. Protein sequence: CAISQGLATEAFF.

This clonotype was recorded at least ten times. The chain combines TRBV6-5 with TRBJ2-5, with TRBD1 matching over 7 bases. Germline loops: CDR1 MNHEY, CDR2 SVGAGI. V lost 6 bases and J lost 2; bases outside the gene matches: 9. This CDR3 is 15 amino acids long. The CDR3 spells CASRGTGAFQETQYF. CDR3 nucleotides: TGTGCCAGCAGGGGCACAGGGGCATTTCAAGAGACCCAGTACTTC.